Listed below are T cell receptor beta chains from one sample, sequenced in a study of blood T cell repertoires in COVID-19. Method: immunoSEQ multiplex PCR; TCRdb's copy keeps in-frame clones and lacks some. Counted here are some 310,000 clones, about nine tenths occurring once; the ten biggest clones make up 1%. The sample comprised peripheral blood. Receptors were obtained from a man over 45 with active or convalescent COVID-19. CDR3s leave out the opening cysteine and the closing phenylalanine or tryptophan. Each record gives: J gene, V gene, CDR3 protein.

TRBJ1-2	TRBV5-6	ASSLDRGYGYT
TRBJ1-6	TRBV18	ASSPGPNYNSPLH
TRBJ2-4	TRBV28	ASSFLAGPNIQY
TRBJ2-1	TRBV27	ASSLYGLARNEQF
TRBJ1-2	TRBV2	ASSMTGEDGYT
TRBJ1-2	TRBV2	ASAIGQGLNYT
TRBJ1-2	TRBV28	ASTRGGPRGGYT
TRBJ1-5	TRBV5-8	ASSLRQGSNQPQH
TRBJ1-2	TRBV5-4	ASSRDRDYGYT
TRBJ1-5	TRBV18	ASSLESNQPQH
TRBJ2-7	TRBV19	ASSVNTRGYEQY
TRBJ1-2	TRBV28	ASSLSGSAVGTGVFSGYT
TRBJ1-2	TRBV4-3	ASSQEHWGDYT
TRBJ2-7	TRBV30	AWSGQGNHEQY
TRBJ2-6	TRBV5-1	ASRLGASGANVLT
TRBJ1-1	TRBV19	ASSIALGAEAF
TRBJ1-1	TRBV19	ASRKQGVPEAF
TRBJ1-4	TRBV7-9	ASSLTSGNNEKLF
TRBJ2-7	TRBV6-5	ASTNTHTSYEQY
TRBJ2-7	TRBV10-3	AISGGLAVPYEQY
TRBJ2-1	TRBV27	ASSGLRRGGRAWF
TRBJ2-6	TRBV18	ASSPMGPGANVLT
TRBJ1-4	TRBV3-1/TRBV3-2	ASSQELAKKLF
TRBJ2-1	TRBV29-1	SVDRGTQNNEQF
TRBJ1-2	TRBV6-1	ASSEPRGLWGGYT